This T cell receptor beta chain comes out of a study of shared clonotypes between healthy human individuals. Looking at the study overall: With ages of 18 to 49, the donors were a couple of women and three men.

Points from the study as a whole: Compared with memory subsets, naive subsets generally had larger estimated richness. Roughly 5% of naive CD4 clonotypes were shared across a handful of donors. Clonotype sharing among the donors was expected to vary with sequencing depth.

Trimming took 5 bases from V and 0 from J, leaving 14 bases between them. Germline lookup yields CDR1 KGHSH and CDR2 LQKENI. The CDR3 totals 16 residues. With regard to this clone: The antigen remains unidentified.

Data came from immunoSEQ multiplex PCR; TCRdb stores just in-frame clones and leaves some out. The top ten clones hold nearly 1.5% of a sample with under 1,100,000 clones, more than 60% of them seen once. The sequenced sample was memory CD4+ T cells sorted from blood. Subset specified: CD45RA-negative fraction. The J gene is TRBJ1-3, the V gene TRBV18, with D possibly matching TRBD1 (5 bases). This clonotype originated in a man between 18 and 29 years old in good health. CDR3 sequence (DNA): TGTGCCAGCTCAGCTTACAGGCCTAGCTCTGGAAACACCATATATTTT. Amino acid sequence: CASSAYRPSSGNTIYF.